Below, 11 T cell receptor beta chains from the same sample are listed, as sequenced in a study of siplizumab effects on memory and regulatory T cells. Clones were sequenced by immunoSEQ multiplex PCR, and TCRdb holds only the in-frame ones, with some missing. The repertoire holds roughly 100,000 clones, with roughly 92% as singletons. Sequencing was done on a sample of CD4+ T cells sorted from blood. Receptor source: a human donor in good health.

The chain has TRBV30 and TRBJ2-7; tentative D call: TRBD1 (6 bases). Trimming shortened V by 0 bases and J by 2 bases, and 8 bases separated the two germline ends. The germline gives CDR1 GTSNPN, CDR2 SVGIG (reference sequence). CDR3 length: 13 amino acids. CDR3 loop: CAWSVNRAYEQYF. The CDR3, as DNA: TGTGCCTGGAGTGTTAACAGGGCCTACGAGCAGTACTTC.

The chain is built from TRBV6-6 and TRBJ1-1; possibly TRBD1 for D (5 bases). CDR3 length equals 14 residues. Trimming cost V 2 bases and J 2 bases, with 9 bases left between them. Germline V gene lookup returns CDR1 MNHNY and CDR2 SVGAGI (reference sequence). In DNA form, the CDR3 reads TGTGCCAGCAGTTACGGGGCGGCCAACACTGAAGCTTTCTTT. It is translated as CASSYGAANTEAFF.

Turning to this clone: One junction end disagrees with the germline gene, perhaps due to a read error. V and J are TRBV19 and TRBJ2-3; TRBD2 matches at 9 bases. The germline V gene has CDR1 LNHDA and CDR2 SQIVND (reference sequence). The CDR3 totals 11 residues. CDR3: CASSGSGRLLF. The CDR3 nucleotides are TGTGCCAGTAGTGGTAGCGGGAGACTCCTTTTT.

The chain recombines TRBV5-1 with TRBJ2-7, with 9 bases aligning to TRBD2. Trimming took 1 base from V and 3 from J; bases not matched to a gene: 11. The CDR3 has 17 residues. Per germline, CDR1 SGHRS and CDR2 YFSETQ. In DNA, the CDR3 is TGCGCCAGCAGCTTGATCCCCGGGGGTAGCGGGAGCTACGAGCAGTACTTC. It translates to CASSLIPGGSGSYEQYF.

This chain links TRBV27 with TRBJ2-7; D is unclear. The CDR3 has 15 residues. V was trimmed by 3 bases and J by 0 bases, leaving 12 bases between them. Looked up from germline, CDR1 is MNHEY and CDR2 is SMNVEV (reference sequence). For the CDR3, the DNA is TGTGCCAGCAGTTTGAGACTGCCGTCCTCCTACGAGCAGTACTTC. Its translation is CASSLRLPSSYEQYF.

J is TRBJ2-3 and V is TRBV29-1, with TRBD1 matching over 8 bases. The germline CDR1 and CDR2 sequences are SQVTM and ANQGSEA. The V and J ends lost 6 bases and 2 bases, in that order; junction bases with no gene match: 19. This CDR3 has 18 amino acids. CDR3 sequence (DNA): TGCAGCGTCGCAACAGGGGGTAGGATTGGCGGGATCACAGATACGCAGTATTTT. Amino acid sequence: CSVATGGRIGGITDTQYF.

This chain links TRBV27 with TRBJ1-5; 7 positions match TRBD1. Germline V gives CDR1 MNHEY, CDR2 SMNVEV (reference sequence). The trim removed 6 bases at V and 8 bases at J, leaving 16 bases unmatched. This CDR3 has 16 amino acids. The CDR3 DNA reads TGTGCCAGCAGCCTATTTGGGACAGCTTTGGTCAAGCCCCAGCATTTT. The encoded protein is CASSLFGTALVKPQHF.

The chain carries TRBV7-2 and TRBJ2-7; 7 bases match TRBD1. This CDR3 spans 13 amino acids. Per germline, CDR1 SGHTA and CDR2 FQGNSA. With V trimmed by 5 bases and J by 8 bases, 9 bases remained unmatched. Here the CDR3 DNA reads TGTGCCAGCAGCCAAAACAGGGGATTACAGCAGTACTTC. This codes for CASSQNRGLQQYF.

The chain carries TRBV7-9 and TRBJ2-3; the match to TRBD2 covers 8 bases. The J segment lost 3 bases and the V segment lost 5 bases, leaving 7 bases of the junction unmatched. The V gene's germline CDR1 is SEHNR and CDR2 FQNEAQ (reference sequence). The CDR3 runs 15 residues. CDR3 coding DNA: TGTGCCAGCAGCCGGCAGCGGGAGCCAACAGATACGCAGTATTTT. Translating gives CASSRQREPTDTQYF.

The V call is TRBV5-1, the J call TRBJ2-2; D may match TRBD1 or TRBD2 (5 bases each). The CDR3 runs to 15 residues. Per the germline V gene, CDR1 is SGHRS and CDR2 is YFSETQ. The ends were cut back, 6 bases at V and 5 bases at J, with 17 bases in the middle. CDR3 nucleotides: TGCGCCAGCAACCTCGGGGACCCCGAGACCGGGGAGCTGTTTTTT. This translates into CASNLGDPETGELFF.

The chain has TRBV9 and TRBJ2-3, with D possibly TRBD2 on 5 matching bases. This CDR3 has 20 amino acids. Between the trimmed V and J ends, which lost 4 bases and 0 bases, there was a span of 27 bases. Germline V CDR1 and CDR2: SGDLS, YYNGEE. CDR3 sequence (DNA): TGTGCCAGCAGCCTTACACATACCCCTGGGAGTGGGTCTAGCACAGATACGCAGTATTTT. It is translated as CASSLTHTPGSGSSTDTQYF.